The 23 T cell receptor beta chains below were found in one sample sequenced in a study of T cells expressing NK-cell markers (dated by TCRdb to 2020 to 2021). To prepare the library, 5' RACE was applied. Sequenced on an Illumina HiSeq 2000. Each entry corresponds to one CDR3 protein sequence from reads that TCRdb reprocessed, and DNA is not given. Per the sample table, the count is about 160,000 distinct CDR3 sequences. Around 20% of the sample is taken by the ten largest. The sequencing sample was made of blood T cells: a sorted CD56 or NKG2C T cell subset, CD4+ or CD8+ T cells, or bulk PBMC T cells (not recorded which). The source of these receptors is a man aged 18-75 years in good health.

This rearrangement joins TRBV12-3 or TRBV12-4 to TRBJ2-7. The length of the CDR3 is 14 residues. The CDR3 loop reads CASSLFTDSYEQYF.

V gene TRBV5-6 combines with J gene TRBJ2-7; as DNA is missing, the TRBD1 call by TCRdb cannot be tested. Germline V lookup: CDR1 SGHDT, CDR2 YYEEEE. The CDR3 covers 15 residues. The CDR3 sequence: CASSLAGDSSYEQYF.

This chain connects TRBV10-3 to TRBJ2-7; TCRdb indicates TRBD1, and absent DNA this call remains unverified. This CDR3 is built from 14 residues. Per germline, CDR1 ENHRY and CDR2 SYGVKD. CDR3 in amino acids: CAISDPDRGYEQYF.

The genes are TRBV12-3 or TRBV12-4 and TRBJ1-1. The CDR3 spans 15 residues. The CDR3 spells CASSPIGMENTEAFF.

The CDR3 is CASSEWAGGQETQYF. The chain employs TRBV6-1 and TRBJ2-5; TCRdb picks TRBD1, but there is no DNA to check that call. Germline CDR1 and CDR2: MNHNS and SASEGT. This CDR3 has 15 residues.

The J gene is TRBJ2-7, the V gene TRBV5-8; as DNA is missing, the TRBD1 call by TCRdb cannot be tested. This CDR3 has 17 residues. CDR1 is SGHTS and CDR2 is YDEGEE in the germline V gene. CDR3 sequence reads: CASSTGTGVKIIYEQYF.

The chain carries TRBV7-9 and TRBJ1-2. The CDR3 extends over 13 amino acids. Germline loops: CDR1 SEHNR, CDR2 FQNEAQ (reference sequence). The CDR3 sequence is CASSLRQAYGYTF. The variable domain in full, with the rest retrieved from reference TRBV7-9 and TRBJ1-2, is DTGVSQNPRHKITKRGQNVTFRCDPISEHNRLYWYRQTLGQGPEFLTYFQNEAQLEKSRLLSDRFSAERPKGSFSTLEIQRTEQGDSAMYLCASSLRQAYGYTFGSGTRLTVV.

The V and J genes are TRBV6-4 and TRBJ2-1. The germline CDR1 and CDR2 sequences are MRHNA and SNTAGT. The CDR3 runs 13 residues. CDR3 protein: CASSRDYLNEQFF.

The chain recombines TRBV11-3 with TRBJ2-7; absent DNA, TCRdb's TRBD2 call cannot be checked. This CDR3 contains 15 residues. From germline, CDR1 is SGHNT and CDR2 YENEEA. CDR3 protein: CASSESGGPSYEQYF.

The chain recombines TRBV29-1 with TRBJ2-5; TCRdb's D call, TRBD2, is unchecked because there is no DNA. CDR1 is SQVTM and CDR2 is ANQGSEA in the germline V gene. This CDR3 is built from 14 residues. The CDR3 region is CSVEKRGEQETQYF.

The chain links TRBV7-3 to TRBJ1-5; TCRdb designates TRBD1, a call that cannot be tested without DNA. The CDR3 has 13 amino acids. Per germline, CDR1 SGHTA and CDR2 FQGTGA. CDR3 protein: CASSPSGGQPQHF.

V gene TRBV6-5 combines with J gene TRBJ2-2; TCRdb calls TRBD1, which cannot be checked without DNA. The CDR3 extends over 15 amino acids. Germline CDR1 MNHEY, CDR2 SVGAGI. CDR3 in amino acids: CASSYHDSGGGELFF.

The chain employs TRBV20-1 and TRBJ1-4; TCRdb selects TRBD1, and the lack of DNA leaves this call unchecked. Germline CDR1 is DFQATT and CDR2 is SNEGSKA (reference sequence). The CDR3 is 18 residues long. The CDR3 is CSARPYLVWDRSNEKLFF.

The chain is built from TRBV29-1 and TRBJ1-2; with no DNA, the TCRdb D assignment of TRBD1 cannot be verified. The CDR3 runs to 13 residues. CDR1 is SQVTM and CDR2 is ANQGSEA in the germline V gene. The CDR3 reads CSVELGHRNGYTF.

The rearrangement uses TRBV6-1 and TRBJ2-3; TCRdb's D call, TRBD2, is unchecked because there is no DNA. There are 14 residues in the CDR3. Germline V gene data show CDR1 as MNHNS and CDR2 as SASEGT. CDR3 in amino acids: CAMQRTSGEGTQYF.

CDR3 amino acids: CASSLVRSDGEAFF. The chain combines TRBV11-2 with TRBJ1-1. The CDR3 spans 14 residues. Germline CDR1 SGHAT, CDR2 FQNNGV. The whole variable domain, remainder taken from reference TRBV11-2 and TRBJ1-1, is EAGVAQSPRYKIIEKRQSVAFWCNPISGHATLYWYQQILGQGPKLLIQFQNNGVVDDSQLPKDRFSAERLKGVDSTLKIQPAKLEDSAVYLCASSLVRSDGEAFFGQGTRLTVV.

The chain couples TRBV6-1 to TRBJ1-5; as DNA is missing, the TRBD1 call by TCRdb cannot be tested. From germline, CDR1 is MNHNS and CDR2 SASEGT. The CDR3 runs to 15 residues. CDR3 sequence: CASRPGRWSNQPQHF.

The chain has TRBV12-3 or TRBV12-4 and TRBJ2-7; TCRdb's D call, TRBD1, is unchecked because there is no DNA. The CDR3 contains 16 residues. The CDR3 sequence: CASSPLSGTGVSEQYF.

The chain has TRBV9 and TRBJ2-3; there is no DNA to check the TCRdb D call of TRBD2. Per germline, CDR1 SGDLS and CDR2 YYNGEE. The CDR3 contains 19 residues. CDR3 loop: CASSAEGLAGGYLTDTQYF.

V and J are TRBV30 and TRBJ2-5; TCRdb reports TRBD1, a call that lacks DNA to check it against. The germline CDR1 and CDR2 sequences are GTSNPN and SVGIG (reference sequence). The CDR3 is made up of 17 amino acids. The CDR3 loop reads CAWLHFGNRVHQETQYF.

The gene calls are TRBV24-1 and TRBJ2-7. This CDR3 has 11 amino acids. From germline, CDR1 is KGHDR and CDR2 SFDVKD. The CDR3: CATSGGYEQYF.

The rearrangement uses TRBV12-3 or TRBV12-4 and TRBJ1-2. This CDR3 spans 13 amino acids. The CDR3 here is CASRISVGDGYTF.

The CDR3 is CASSPGLGVNEQFF. The chain uses TRBV7-2 and TRBJ2-1; with no DNA, the TCRdb D assignment of TRBD1 cannot be verified. This CDR3 has 14 residues. CDR1 and CDR2 from the germline V gene are SGHTA and FQGNSA. The entire variable domain, with the rest obtained from reference TRBV7-2 and TRBJ2-1, is as follows: GAGVSQSPSNKVTEKGKDVELRCDPISGHTALYWYRQSLGQGLEFLIYFQGNSAPDKSGLPSDRFSAERTGGSVSTLTIQRTQQEDSAVYLCASSPGLGVNEQFFGPGTRLTVL.